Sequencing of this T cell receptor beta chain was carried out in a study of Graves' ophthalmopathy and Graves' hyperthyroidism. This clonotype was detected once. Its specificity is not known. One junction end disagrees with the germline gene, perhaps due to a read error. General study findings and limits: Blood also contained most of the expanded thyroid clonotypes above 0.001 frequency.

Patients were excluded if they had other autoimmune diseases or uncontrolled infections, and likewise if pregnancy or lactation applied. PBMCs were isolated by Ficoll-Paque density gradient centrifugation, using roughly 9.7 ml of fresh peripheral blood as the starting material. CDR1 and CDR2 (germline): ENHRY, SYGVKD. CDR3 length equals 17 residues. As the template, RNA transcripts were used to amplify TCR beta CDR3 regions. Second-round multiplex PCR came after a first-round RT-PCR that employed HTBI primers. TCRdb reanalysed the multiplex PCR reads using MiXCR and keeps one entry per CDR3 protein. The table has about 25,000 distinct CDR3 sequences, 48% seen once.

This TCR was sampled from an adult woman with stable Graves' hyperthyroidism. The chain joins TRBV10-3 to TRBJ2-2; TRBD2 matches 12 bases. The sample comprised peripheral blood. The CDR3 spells CATSESGLAGDAGELFF. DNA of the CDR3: TGTGCCACCAGTGAGTCGGGACTAGCGGGTGACGCCGGAGAGCTGTTTTTT.